A selection of T cell receptor beta chains follows, all from one sample in a study of siplizumab effects on memory and regulatory T cells. TCRdb's copy holds only in-frame clones and misses some; the assay was immunoSEQ multiplex PCR. The sample shows roughly 50,000 clones, less than 90% of them seen only once. Specimen: naive CD8+ T cells sorted from blood. All receptors come from a human donor in good health. Both conserved end residues are part of each CDR3. Each record gives: J gene, CDR3 length, V gene, CDR3 protein.

>TRBJ2-1|13|TRBV11-2
CASSPGGPSEQFF
>TRBJ2-3|17|TRBV5-4
CASSFTISGGLADTQYF
>TRBJ2-1|13|TRBV5-5
CASSPDTYNEQFF
>TRBJ2-7|14|TRBV19
CASKGGGPSYEQYF
>TRBJ1-1|13|TRBV12-5
CASGLTAYTEAFF
>TRBJ2-7|15|TRBV10-3
CAISDRTSGLYEQYF
>TRBJ1-1|13|TRBV27
CASGLRHNTEAFF
>TRBJ1-5|16|TRBV7-6
CASSSTGGRSNQPQHF
>TRBJ2-7|13|TRBV29-1
CSALAAGSYEQYF
>TRBJ2-7|12|TRBV30
CAWSVRSYEQYF